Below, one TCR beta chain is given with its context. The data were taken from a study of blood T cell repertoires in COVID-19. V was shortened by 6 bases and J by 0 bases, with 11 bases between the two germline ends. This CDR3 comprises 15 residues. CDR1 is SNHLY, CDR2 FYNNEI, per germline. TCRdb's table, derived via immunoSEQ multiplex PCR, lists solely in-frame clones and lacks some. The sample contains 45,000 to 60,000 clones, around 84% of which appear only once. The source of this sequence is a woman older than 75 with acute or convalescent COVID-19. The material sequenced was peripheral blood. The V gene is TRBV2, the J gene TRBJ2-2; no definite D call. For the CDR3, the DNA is TGTGCCAGCAGCGTGATAGAATCGAACACCGGGGAGCTGTTTTTT. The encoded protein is CASSVIESNTGELFF.